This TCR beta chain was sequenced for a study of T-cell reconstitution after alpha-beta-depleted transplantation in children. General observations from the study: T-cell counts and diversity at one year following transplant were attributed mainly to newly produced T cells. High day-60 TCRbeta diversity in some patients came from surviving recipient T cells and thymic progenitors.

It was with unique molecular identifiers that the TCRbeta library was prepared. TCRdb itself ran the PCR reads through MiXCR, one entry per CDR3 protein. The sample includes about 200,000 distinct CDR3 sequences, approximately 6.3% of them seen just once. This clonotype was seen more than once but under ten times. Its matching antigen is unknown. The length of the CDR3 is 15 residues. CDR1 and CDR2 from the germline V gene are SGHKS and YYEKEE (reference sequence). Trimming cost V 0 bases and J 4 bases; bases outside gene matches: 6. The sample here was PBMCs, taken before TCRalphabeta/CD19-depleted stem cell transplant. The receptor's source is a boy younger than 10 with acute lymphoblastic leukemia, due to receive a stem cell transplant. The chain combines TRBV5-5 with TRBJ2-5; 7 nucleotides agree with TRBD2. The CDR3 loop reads CASSLEGLAAETQYF. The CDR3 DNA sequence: TGTGCCAGCAGCTTGGAAGGCCTAGCGGCAGAGACCCAGTACTTC. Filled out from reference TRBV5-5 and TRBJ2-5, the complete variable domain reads DAGVTQSPTHLIKTRGQQVTLRCSPISGHKSVSWYQQVLGQGPQFIFQYYEKEERGRGNFPDRFSARQFPNYSSELNVNALLLGDSALYLCASSLEGLAAETQYFGPGTRLLVL.